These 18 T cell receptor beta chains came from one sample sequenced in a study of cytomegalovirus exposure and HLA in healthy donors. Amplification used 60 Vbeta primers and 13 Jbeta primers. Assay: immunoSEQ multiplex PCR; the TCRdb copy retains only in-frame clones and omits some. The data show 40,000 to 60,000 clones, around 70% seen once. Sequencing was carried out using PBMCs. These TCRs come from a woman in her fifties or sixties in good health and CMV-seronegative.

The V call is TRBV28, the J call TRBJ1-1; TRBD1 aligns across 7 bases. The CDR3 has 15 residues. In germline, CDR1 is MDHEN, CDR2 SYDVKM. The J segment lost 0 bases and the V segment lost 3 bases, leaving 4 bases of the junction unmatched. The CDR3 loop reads CASSLTGIMNTEAFF. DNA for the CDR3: TGTGCCAGCAGTTTGACAGGGATTATGAACACTGAAGCTTTCTTT.

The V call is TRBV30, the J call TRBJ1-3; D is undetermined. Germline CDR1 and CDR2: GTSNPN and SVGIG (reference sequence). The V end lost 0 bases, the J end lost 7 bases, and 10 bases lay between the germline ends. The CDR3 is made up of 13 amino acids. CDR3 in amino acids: CAWSVRDGNTIYF. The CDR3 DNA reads TGTGCCTGGAGTGTACGAGACGGGAACACCATATATTTT.

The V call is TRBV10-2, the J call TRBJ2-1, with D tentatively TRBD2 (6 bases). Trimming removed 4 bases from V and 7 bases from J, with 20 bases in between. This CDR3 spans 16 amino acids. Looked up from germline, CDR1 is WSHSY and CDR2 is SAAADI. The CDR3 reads CASSGRSGRFGNEQFF. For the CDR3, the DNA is TGCGCCAGCAGTGGCCGAAGCGGGCGTTTCGGGAATGAGCAGTTCTTC.

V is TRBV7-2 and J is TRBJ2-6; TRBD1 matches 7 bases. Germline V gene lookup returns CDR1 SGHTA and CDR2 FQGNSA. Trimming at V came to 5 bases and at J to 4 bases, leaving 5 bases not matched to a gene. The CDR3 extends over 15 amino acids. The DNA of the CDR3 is TGTGCCAGCAGCCTCGACAGGGCCGGGGCCAACGTCCTGACTTTC. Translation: CASSLDRAGANVLTF.

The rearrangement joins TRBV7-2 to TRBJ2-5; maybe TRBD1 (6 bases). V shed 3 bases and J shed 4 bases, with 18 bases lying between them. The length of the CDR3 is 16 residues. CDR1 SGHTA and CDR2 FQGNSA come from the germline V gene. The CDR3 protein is CASSFQGTGLGETQYF. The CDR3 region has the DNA TGTGCCAGCAGCTTCCAGGGTACAGGGCTGGGAGAGACCCAGTACTTC.

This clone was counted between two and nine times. In nucleotides, the CDR3 is TGTGCCAGCAGCTCCGGGACAGGGGCCGCCGGGGAGCTGTTTTTT. It is translated as CASSSGTGAAGELFF. This sequence joins TRBV2 and TRBJ2-2; TRBD1 matches 10 bases. The CDR3 runs to 15 residues. The V and J ends lost 6 bases and 6 bases, in that order; junction bases with no gene match: 7. Looked up from germline, CDR1 is SNHLY and CDR2 is FYNNEI. Combining the CDR3 with reference TRBV2 and TRBJ2-2 gives the whole variable domain EPEVTQTPSHQVTQMGQEVILRCVPISNHLYFYWYRQILGQKVEFLVSFYNNEISEKSEIFDDQFSVERPDGSNFTLKIRSTKLEDSAMYFCASSSGTGAAGELFFGEGSRLTVL.

CDR3: CSAVKEGGYGYTF. In DNA, the CDR3 is TGCAGCGCAGTGAAAGAAGGGGGCTATGGCTACACCTTC. V gene TRBV29-1 combines with J gene TRBJ1-2; D might be TRBD1 (6 bases). The V end lost 7 bases, the J end lost 4 bases, and 16 bases lay between the germline ends. Germline CDR1 is SQVTM and CDR2 is ANQGSEA. CDR3 length: 13 residues.

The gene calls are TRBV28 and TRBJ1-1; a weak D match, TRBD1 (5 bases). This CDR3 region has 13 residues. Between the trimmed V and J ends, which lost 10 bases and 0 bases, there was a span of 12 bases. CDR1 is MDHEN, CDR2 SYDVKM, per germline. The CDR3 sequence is CATQTDLNTEAFF. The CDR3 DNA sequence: TGTGCCACCCAGACAGACCTGAACACTGAAGCTTTCTTT.

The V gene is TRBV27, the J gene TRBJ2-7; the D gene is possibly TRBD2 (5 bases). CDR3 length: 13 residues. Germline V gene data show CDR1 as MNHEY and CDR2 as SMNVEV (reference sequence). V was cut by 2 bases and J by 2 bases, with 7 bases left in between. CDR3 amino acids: CASSLGLAYEQYF. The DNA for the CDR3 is TGTGCCAGCAGTTTAGGACTGGCCTACGAGCAGTACTTC.

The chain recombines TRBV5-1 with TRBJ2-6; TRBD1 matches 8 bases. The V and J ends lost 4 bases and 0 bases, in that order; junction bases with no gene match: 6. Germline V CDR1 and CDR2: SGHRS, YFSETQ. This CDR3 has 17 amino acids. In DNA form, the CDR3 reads TGCGCCAGCAGCGACAGGGGCGGAGGCTCTGGGGCCAACGTCCTGACTTTC. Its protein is CASSDRGGGSGANVLTF.

This chain's CDR3 is CASSLNGQGNTEAFF. The DNA for the CDR3 is TGTGCCAGCAGCTTAAACGGGCAGGGGAACACTGAAGCTTTCTTT. The rearrangement uses TRBV13 and TRBJ1-1; D is possibly TRBD1 (5 bases). The CDR3 spans 15 residues. Germline lookup yields CDR1 PRHDT and CDR2 FYEKMQ (reference sequence). Between the trimmed V and J ends, which lost 2 bases and 1 base, there was a span of 11 bases.

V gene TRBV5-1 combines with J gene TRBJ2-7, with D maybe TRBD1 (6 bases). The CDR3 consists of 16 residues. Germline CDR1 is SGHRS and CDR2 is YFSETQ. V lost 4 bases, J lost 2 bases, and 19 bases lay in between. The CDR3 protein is CASSRDTDSSTYEQYF. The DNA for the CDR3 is TGCGCCAGCAGCAGGGACACGGACAGTTCTACCTACGAGCAGTACTTC.

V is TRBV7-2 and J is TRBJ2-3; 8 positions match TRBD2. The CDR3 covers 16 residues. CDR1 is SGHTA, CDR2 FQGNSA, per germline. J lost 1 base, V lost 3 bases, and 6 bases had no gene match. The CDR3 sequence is CASSLGSGKGTDTQYF. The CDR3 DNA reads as TGTGCCAGCAGCTTGGGTAGCGGGAAGGGCACAGATACGCAGTATTTT.

Written as DNA, the CDR3 is TGTGCCAGCAGTTACTCGCGGGCGACCGGCAACTATGGCTACACCTTC. Its protein is CASSYSRATGNYGYTF. This chain uses TRBV6-8 with TRBJ1-2; D is undetermined. Germline CDR1 MNHGY, CDR2 SAAAGT. The CDR3 is 16 residues long. V dropped 0 bases and J dropped 2 bases, with 13 bases sitting between them.

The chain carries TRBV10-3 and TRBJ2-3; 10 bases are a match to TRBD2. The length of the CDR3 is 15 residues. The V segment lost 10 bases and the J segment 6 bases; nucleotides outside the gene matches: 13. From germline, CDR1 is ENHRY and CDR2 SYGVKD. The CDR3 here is CATGRTSGSADTQYF. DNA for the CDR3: TGTGCCACCGGGCGGACTAGCGGATCCGCGGATACGCAGTATTTT.

In DNA form, the CDR3 reads TGCGCCAGCAGCTTGCTGACAGACAACCTAGCCAAAAACATTCAGTACTTC. Its protein product is CASSLLTDNLAKNIQYF. This chain links TRBV5-1 with TRBJ2-4; D perhaps matches TRBD1 (5 bases). CDR1 and CDR2 from the germline V gene are SGHRS and YFSETQ. This CDR3 is built from 17 residues. Trimming removed 1 base at V and 0 bases at J, with 14 bases between.

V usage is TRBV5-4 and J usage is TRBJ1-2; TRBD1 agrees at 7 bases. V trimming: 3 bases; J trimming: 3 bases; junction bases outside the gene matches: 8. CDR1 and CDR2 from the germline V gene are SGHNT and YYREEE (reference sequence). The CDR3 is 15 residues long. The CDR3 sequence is CASSSGGQGDYGYTF. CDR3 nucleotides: TGTGCCAGCAGCTCGGGAGGGCAGGGGGACTATGGCTACACCTTC.

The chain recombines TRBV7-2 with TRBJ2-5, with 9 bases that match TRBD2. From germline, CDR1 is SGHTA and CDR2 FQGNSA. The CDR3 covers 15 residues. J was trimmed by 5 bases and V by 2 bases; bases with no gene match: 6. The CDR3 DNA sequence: TGTGCCAGCAGCTTATGGAGCGGGGGGTGGGAGACCCAGTACTTC. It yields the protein CASSLWSGGWETQYF. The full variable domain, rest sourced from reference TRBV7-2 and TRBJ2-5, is GAGVSQSPSNKVTEKGKDVELRCDPISGHTALYWYRQSLGQGLEFLIYFQGNSAPDKSGLPSDRFSAERTGGSVSTLTIQRTQQEDSAVYLCASSLWSGGWETQYFGPGTRLLVL.